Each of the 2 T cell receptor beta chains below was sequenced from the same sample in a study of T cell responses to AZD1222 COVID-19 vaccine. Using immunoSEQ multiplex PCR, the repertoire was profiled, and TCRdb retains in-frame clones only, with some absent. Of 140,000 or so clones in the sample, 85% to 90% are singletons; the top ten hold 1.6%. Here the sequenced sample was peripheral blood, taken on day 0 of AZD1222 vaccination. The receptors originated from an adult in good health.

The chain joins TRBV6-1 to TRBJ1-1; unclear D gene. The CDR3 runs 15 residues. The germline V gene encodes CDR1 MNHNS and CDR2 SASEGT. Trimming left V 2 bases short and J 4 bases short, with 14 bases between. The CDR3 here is CASSEREGRPTEAFF. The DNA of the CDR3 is TGTGCCAGCAGTGAACGTGAAGGACGGCCCACTGAAGCTTTCTTT.

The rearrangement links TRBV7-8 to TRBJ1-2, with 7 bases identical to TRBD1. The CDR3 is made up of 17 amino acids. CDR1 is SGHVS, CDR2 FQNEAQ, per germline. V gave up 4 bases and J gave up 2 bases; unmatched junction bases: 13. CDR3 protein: CASSSSLRGARNYGYTF. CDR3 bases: TGTGCCAGCAGCTCCAGCCTCAGGGGGGCGCGGAACTATGGCTACACCTTC.